This T cell receptor (beta chain) was profiled in a study of blood T cell repertoires in COVID-19. From germline, CDR1 is SGHDT and CDR2 YYEEEE. The CDR3 length is 15 residues. The trim removed 0 bases at V and 2 bases at J, leaving 5 bases unmatched. Sequenced by immunoSEQ multiplex PCR; TCRdb stores in-frame clones only, minus some. This sample has about 48,000 clones, with over 80% found just once. The sequenced sample was peripheral blood. The V call is TRBV5-6, the J call TRBJ2-7; 7 nucleotides agree with TRBD1. This TCR came from an older man with acute or convalescent COVID-19. CDR3 in DNA: TGTGCCAGCAGCTTGGACAGGGGAGTCACCTACGAGCAGTACTTC. Protein sequence: CASSLDRGVTYEQYF.